This T cell receptor beta chain was captured by sequencing in a study of T cell responses to AZD1222 COVID-19 vaccine. Only in-frame clones appear in the TCRdb table, and some are missing; sequencing was by immunoSEQ multiplex PCR. This sample has 40,000 to 60,000 clones, with 65% to 80% found just once. As concerns this clone: What it binds is not known.

The V gene lost 6 bases and the J gene lost 2 bases, with 19 bases spanning the gap. This CDR3 contains 16 residues. CDR1 is SGHTS and CDR2 is YDEGEE in the germline V gene. Points from the study as a whole: Most donors were white British, females outnumbered males, and clonal diversity was possibly underestimated.

The sample consisted of peripheral blood, taken on day 0 of MenACWY control vaccination. This TCR derives from an adult in good health. This chain links TRBV5-8 with TRBJ2-3; possible D gene TRBD2, 6 bases. Written as DNA, the CDR3 is TGTGCCAGCACCCTCTCTGGAGGGGCGGTCACAGATACGCAGTATTTT. This encodes CASTLSGGAVTDTQYF.